One sample yielded the 20 T cell receptor beta chains listed below, sequenced in a study of shared clonotypes between healthy human individuals. Only in-frame clones appear in the TCRdb table, and some are missing; sequencing was by immunoSEQ multiplex PCR. The sample includes about 1 million clones, 70% to 80% of them seen just once. The sequencing sample was made of memory CD4+ T cells sorted from blood. Regarding subset: CD45RA-negative fraction. These receptors came from a man aged 18 to 35 in good health.

The rearrangement uses TRBV29-1 and TRBJ1-2; no firm D call. The germline gives CDR1 SQVTM, CDR2 ANQGSEA. The CDR3 is 12 amino acids. Trimming cost V 5 bases and J 8 bases, with 15 bases left between them. The CDR3 sequence is CSVLRIPAGYTF. DNA of the CDR3: TGCAGCGTTTTACGGATTCCGGCGGGCTACACCTTC.

This chain uses TRBV6-6 with TRBJ1-5; TRBD1 aligns across 9 bases. The germline V gene has CDR1 MNHNY and CDR2 SVGAGI (reference sequence). The CDR3 is made up of 14 amino acids. Trimming cost V 6 bases and J 3 bases; bases outside gene matches: 3. The CDR3: CASREQGANQPQHF. CDR3 sequence (DNA): TGTGCCAGCAGAGAACAGGGGGCCAATCAGCCCCAGCATTTT.

The chain combines TRBV5-1 with TRBJ2-7, with D unresolved. The CDR3 sequence is 12 residues long. Germline CDR1 and CDR2: SGHRS and YFSETQ. V was pared by 6 bases and J by 4 bases, with 11 bases between. DNA of the CDR3: TGCGCCAGCACTGGGCTCGGGTACGAGCAGTACTTC. Amino acid sequence: CASTGLGYEQYF.

V usage is TRBV5-3 and J usage is TRBJ2-1; 10 bases are a match to TRBD2. TRBV5-3 falls under the ORF class, with uncertain function. The CDR3 consists of 15 residues. V shed 2 bases and J 8 bases; nucleotides not matched to a gene: 7. The CDR3 sequence is CARSFGTSGTYEQFF. CDR3 nucleotides: TGTGCCAGAAGCTTTGGCACTAGCGGGACGTATGAGCAGTTCTTC.

This rearrangement joins TRBV6-5 to TRBJ2-2; no definite D call. The ends were cut back, 5 bases at V and 1 base at J, with 8 bases in the middle. The germline gives CDR1 MNHEY, CDR2 SVGAGI. The CDR3 covers 14 residues. The chain's CDR3 is CASSPVGNTGELFF. CDR3 sequence (DNA): TGTGCCAGCAGTCCCGTGGGGAACACCGGGGAGCTGTTTTTT.

This sequence joins TRBV15 and TRBJ2-7; a weak D match, TRBD2 (5 bases). The germline gives CDR1 LNHNV, CDR2 YYDKDF (reference sequence). The CDR3 extends over 12 amino acids. The V and J ends lost 5 bases and 5 bases respectively, with 10 bases between them. This CDR3 is CATSRDGDEQYF. CDR3 DNA: TGTGCCACCAGCCGGGATGGGGACGAGCAGTACTTC.

A word on this clone: This CDR3 is also generated by other DNA sequences in the sample. The chain has TRBV10-3 and TRBJ2-1; no reliable D call. Trimming stripped 0 bases from V and 3 bases from J, with 3 bases between. The germline V gene has CDR1 ENHRY and CDR2 SYGVKD. The CDR3 contains 13 residues. CDR3 in DNA: TGTGCCATCAGTGAGTCGGGCTACAATGAGCAGTTCTTC. This gives the protein CAISESGYNEQFF.

The rearrangement links TRBV2 to TRBJ2-7; D perhaps matches TRBD2 (5 bases). Germline values: CDR1 SNHLY, CDR2 FYNNEI. This CDR3 region has 13 residues. V was clipped by 4 bases and J by 2 bases, with 9 bases between them. The CDR3 protein is CASSVDYPYEQYF. For the CDR3, the DNA is TGTGCCAGCAGTGTCGACTATCCCTACGAGCAGTACTTC.

The chain joins TRBV6-5 to TRBJ1-6; D is unresolved. This CDR3 is built from 15 residues. V lost 6 bases to trimming and J lost 9 bases, with 18 bases between them. In germline, CDR1 is MNHEY, CDR2 SVGAGI. CDR3 sequence: CASSPDWTEISPLHF. CDR3 coding DNA: TGTGCCAGCAGCCCGGACTGGACTGAAATTTCACCCCTCCACTTT.

The rearrangement joins TRBV5-1 to TRBJ2-1, with 14 bases identical to TRBD2. V was clipped by 4 bases and J by 16 bases; unmatched bases: 13. CDR3 length equals 15 residues. The germline V gene encodes CDR1 SGHRS and CDR2 YFSETQ. The CDR3 nucleotides read TGCGCCAGCAGCCAGGGACTAGCGGGAGACCCGATTCTATTCTTC. It specifies CASSQGLAGDPILFF.

The CDR3 spells CASSSGGHQNIQYF. DNA of the CDR3: TGTGCCAGCAGCTCTGGGGGGCATCAAAACATTCAGTACTTC. V usage is TRBV28 and J usage is TRBJ2-4, with D possibly being TRBD1 or TRBD2 (6 bases each). Trimming stripped 6 bases from V and 5 bases from J, with 14 bases between. This CDR3 comprises 14 residues. Germline lookup yields CDR1 MDHEN and CDR2 SYDVKM.

The chain carries TRBV15 and TRBJ2-2; D is unresolved. The CDR3 has 15 amino acids. Trimming took off 0 bases at V and 4 bases at J, with 9 bases between the two ends. Germline assignment: CDR1 LNHNV and CDR2 YYDKDF (reference sequence). CDR3 nucleotides: TGTGCCACCAGCAGAGAGCAACATCCCACCGGGGAGCTGTTTTTT. Protein product: CATSREQHPTGELFF.

This chain joins TRBV9 and TRBJ2-1; 13 bases fit TRBD2. V dropped 5 bases and J dropped 1; count of bases not matched to a gene: 6. This CDR3 has 17 residues. Looked up from germline, CDR1 is SGDLS and CDR2 is YYNGEE. This chain's CDR3 is CASSRTSGGGSYNEQFF. The CDR3 bases are TGTGCCAGCAGTCGGACTAGCGGGGGAGGGTCCTACAATGAGCAGTTCTTC.

This clone appeared a few times. The chain recombines TRBV19 with TRBJ2-2; TRBD2 aligns across 10 bases. The CDR3 extends over 20 amino acids. Germline values: CDR1 LNHDA, CDR2 SQIVND (reference sequence). With V trimmed by 6 bases and J by 2 bases, 18 bases remained unmatched. CDR3 sequence (DNA): TGTGCCAGTAGCCCGGGCCCTTTCAAAATAGCGGGGGGAAACACCGGGGAGCTGTTTTTT. Its translation is CASSPGPFKIAGGNTGELFF.

The gene calls are TRBV10-3 and TRBJ2-1; weak D call: TRBD2 (5 bases). The CDR3 has 13 amino acids. V was cut by 3 bases and J by 10 bases, with 13 bases left in between. Germline V lookup: CDR1 ENHRY, CDR2 SYGVKD. The CDR3 coding sequence is TGTGCCATCAGTGAAACAGAGGGTCGGGAGCAGTTCTTC. Translated: CAISETEGREQFF.

The genes are TRBV7-9 and TRBJ1-4; a possible D gene is TRBD1 (6 bases). This CDR3 is 14 amino acids long. CDR1 is SEHNR and CDR2 is FQNEAQ in the germline V gene (reference sequence). Trimming removed 2 bases from V and 5 bases from J, with 9 bases in between. The chain's CDR3 is CASSLQRGNEKLFF. For the CDR3, the DNA is TGTGCCAGCAGCTTACAAAGGGGGAATGAAAAACTGTTTTTT.

The CDR3 nucleotides read TGCAGCGCCCGCGGGGGGCCAGATACGCAGTATTTT. It codes for CSARGGPDTQYF. The V and J genes are TRBV29-1 and TRBJ2-3; 8 bases are shared with TRBD2. Germline assignment: CDR1 SQVTM and CDR2 ANQGSEA. Trimming took 7 bases from V and 4 from J; bases not matched to a gene: 4. The CDR3 spans 12 residues.

The rearrangement joins TRBV7-8 to TRBJ2-4; 7 bases fit TRBD1. Germline loops: CDR1 SGHVS, CDR2 FQNEAQ. The V gene end was trimmed by 1 base and the J gene end by 0 bases; junction bases not matched to a gene: 9. The CDR3 is 18 residues long. This CDR3 is CASSLGRRDSLAKNIQYF. The CDR3 DNA sequence: TGTGCCAGCAGCTTAGGGCGCCGGGACAGCCTAGCCAAAAACATTCAGTACTTC.

This clone was detected a few times. The genes are TRBV6-6 and TRBJ1-6, with TRBD1 identical over 7 bases. This CDR3 is built from 15 residues. V shed 2 bases and J 9 bases; nucleotides not matched to a gene: 7. In germline, CDR1 is MNHNY, CDR2 SVGAGI (reference sequence). The CDR3: CASSYVTGAGSPLHF. CDR3 DNA: TGTGCCAGCAGTTACGTCACAGGGGCTGGTTCACCCCTCCACTTT.

This rearrangement joins TRBV25-1 to TRBJ2-3, with 8 nucleotides matching TRBD2. The CDR3 totals 16 residues. The junction had 7 bases not matched to a gene; V was cut back by 5 bases and J by 0 bases. CDR1 and CDR2 (germline): MGHDK, SYGVNS. This chain's CDR3 is CASSTPSGRSTDTQYF. CDR3 DNA sequence: TGTGCCAGCAGTACACCTAGCGGGCGAAGCACAGATACGCAGTATTTT.